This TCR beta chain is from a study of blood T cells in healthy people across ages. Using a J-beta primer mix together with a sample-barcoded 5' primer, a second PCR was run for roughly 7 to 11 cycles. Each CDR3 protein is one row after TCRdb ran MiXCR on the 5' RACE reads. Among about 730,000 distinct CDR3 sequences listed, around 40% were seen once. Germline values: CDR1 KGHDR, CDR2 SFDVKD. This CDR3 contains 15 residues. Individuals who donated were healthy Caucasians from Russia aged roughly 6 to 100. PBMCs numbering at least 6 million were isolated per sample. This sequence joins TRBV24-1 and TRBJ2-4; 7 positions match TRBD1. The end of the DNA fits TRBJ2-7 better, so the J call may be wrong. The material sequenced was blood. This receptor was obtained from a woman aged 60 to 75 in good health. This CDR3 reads CATSDSGTEEYEQYF. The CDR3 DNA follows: TGTGCCACCAGTGACTCCGGGACAGAGGAATACGAGCAGTACTTC.